This entry is about one T cell receptor beta chain. TCRdb keeps only in-frame clones here, not all; method: immunoSEQ multiplex PCR. The sample carries about 660,000 clones, 80% to 90% recorded once. The data belong to a study of shared T cell receptors in the human thymus. The CDR3 totals 17 residues. Trimming took 0 bases from V and 4 from J, leaving 17 bases between them. Per germline, CDR1 SGHKS and CDR2 YYEKEE (reference sequence). The data were also submitted as part of a second study, on human thymus T cells. Per that study: Corrective surgery for congenital heart defects was being performed on the healthy Finnish infants who were the donors. The study used thymus tissue resected during corrective heart surgery. Thymic and blood repertoires seemed to favor certain V and J genes. Reports from related research described highly overlapping thymic repertoires among unrelated individuals.

This sequence originates from a boy younger than two with a congenital heart defect. The chain links TRBV5-5 to TRBJ2-1; possible D gene TRBD2, 6 bases. Input material: thymocytes. The DNA of the CDR3 is TGTGCCAGCAGCTTGGACACCGCGCGGGAAAAGTACAATGAGCAGTTCTTC. It translates to CASSLDTAREKYNEQFF.